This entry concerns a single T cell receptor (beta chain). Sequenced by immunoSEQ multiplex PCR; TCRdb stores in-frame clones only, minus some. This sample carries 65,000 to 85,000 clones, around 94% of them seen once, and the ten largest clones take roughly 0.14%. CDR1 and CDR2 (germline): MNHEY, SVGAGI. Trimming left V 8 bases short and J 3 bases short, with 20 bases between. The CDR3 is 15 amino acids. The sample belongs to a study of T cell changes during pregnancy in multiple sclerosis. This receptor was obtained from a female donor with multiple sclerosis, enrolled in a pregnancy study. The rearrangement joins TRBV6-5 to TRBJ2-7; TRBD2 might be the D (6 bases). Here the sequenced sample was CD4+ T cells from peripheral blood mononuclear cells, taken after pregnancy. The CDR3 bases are TGTGCCAGCGGCTCCAGTCGCGGGACGGTCTACGAGCAGTACTTC. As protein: CASGSSRGTVYEQYF.